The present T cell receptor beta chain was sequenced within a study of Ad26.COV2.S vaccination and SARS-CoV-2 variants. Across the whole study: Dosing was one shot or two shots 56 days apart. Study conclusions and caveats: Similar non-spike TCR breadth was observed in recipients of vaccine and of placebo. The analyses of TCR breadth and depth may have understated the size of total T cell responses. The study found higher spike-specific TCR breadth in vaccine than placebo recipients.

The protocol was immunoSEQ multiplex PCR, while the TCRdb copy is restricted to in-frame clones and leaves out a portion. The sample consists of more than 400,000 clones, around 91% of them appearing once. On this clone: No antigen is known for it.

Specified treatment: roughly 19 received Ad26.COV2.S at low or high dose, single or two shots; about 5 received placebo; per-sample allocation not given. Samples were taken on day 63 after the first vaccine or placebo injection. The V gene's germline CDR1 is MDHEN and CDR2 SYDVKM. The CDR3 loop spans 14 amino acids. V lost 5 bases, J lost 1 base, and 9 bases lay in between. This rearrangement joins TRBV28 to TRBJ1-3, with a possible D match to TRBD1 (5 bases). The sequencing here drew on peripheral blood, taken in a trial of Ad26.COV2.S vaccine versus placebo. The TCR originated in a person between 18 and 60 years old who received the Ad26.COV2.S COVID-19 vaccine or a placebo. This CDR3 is CASSNPGSGNTIYF. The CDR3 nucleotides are TGTGCCAGCAGTAACCCAGGGTCTGGAAACACCATATATTTT.